This note documents a single T cell receptor beta chain sequence. Its antigen is unknown. The sample belongs to a study of T cells after yellow fever vaccination. General study points: Abundant clonotypes from the bulk population could get into FACS-sorted repertoires as contaminants.

Via MiXCR, TCRdb re-called the 5' RACE reads, giving one row per CDR3 protein. Among 310,000 or so distinct CDR3 sequences, roughly 3.5% were seen once, and the ten largest hold 20% to 25%. This sample comprised PBMCs, obtained on the day of the yellow fever booster vaccination. This TCR came from a man younger than 35 who received the YFV17D yellow fever vaccine.

The CDR3 protein is CASSLEGSRQGEYF. The CDR3 coding sequence is TGTGCCAGCAGCTTGGAGGGCTCCCGGCAGGGCGAGTATTTT. The V call is TRBV5-4, the J call TRBJ2-3; maybe TRBD1 (5 bases). Deletions cut 0 bases from V and 13 bases from J, with 18 bases between. The CDR3 has 14 residues. Germline V gene sequence: CDR1 SGHNT, CDR2 YYREEE (reference sequence).